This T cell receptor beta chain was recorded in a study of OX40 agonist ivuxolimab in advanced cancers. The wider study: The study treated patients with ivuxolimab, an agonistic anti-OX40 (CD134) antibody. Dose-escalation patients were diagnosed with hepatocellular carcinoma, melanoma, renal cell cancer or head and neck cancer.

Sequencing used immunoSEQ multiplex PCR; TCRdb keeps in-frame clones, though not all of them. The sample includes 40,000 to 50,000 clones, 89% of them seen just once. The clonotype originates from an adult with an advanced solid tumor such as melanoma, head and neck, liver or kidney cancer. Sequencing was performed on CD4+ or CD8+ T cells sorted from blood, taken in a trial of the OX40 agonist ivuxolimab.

DNA of the CDR3: TGTGCCAGCAGTGTAGCCCGACAGGGGGTCTTTCCTAACTATGGCTACACCTTC. Its protein product is CASSVARQGVFPNYGYTF. The chain has TRBV2 and TRBJ1-2; 9 bases line up with TRBD1. V was clipped by 4 bases and J by 0 bases; unmatched bases: 12. The CDR3 is made up of 18 amino acids. Germline-derived CDR1 and CDR2 are SNHLY and FYNNEI.